A single sample is the source of the 11 T cell receptor beta chains below, sequenced in a study of OX40 agonist ivuxolimab in advanced cancers. This table comes from immunoSEQ multiplex PCR, and its TCRdb copy is limited to in-frame clones, with some not included. This sample carries 95,000 to 150,000 clones, around 87% of them seen once, and the ten largest clones take 0.55%. Sample: CD4+ or CD8+ T cells sorted from blood, taken in a trial of the OX40 agonist ivuxolimab. These receptor sequences come from an adult with an advanced solid tumor such as melanoma, head and neck, liver or kidney cancer.

This chain uses TRBV5-1 with TRBJ1-4; 7 bases line up with TRBD1. V lost 6 bases to trimming and J lost 5 bases; unmatched junction nucleotides: 10. CDR3 length: 15 residues. Looked up from germline, CDR1 is SGHRS and CDR2 is YFSETQ. The CDR3, as DNA: TGCGCCAGCAACCCCGGGGGGACAGAGAATGAAAAACTGTTTTTT. Translated: CASNPGGTENEKLFF. Based on the CDR3 plus reference TRBV5-1 and TRBJ1-4, the full variable domain is KAGVTQTPRYLIKTRGQQVTLSCSPISGHRSVSWYQQTPGQGLQFLFEYFSETQRNKGNFPGRFSGRQFSNSRSEMNVSTLELGDSALYLCASNPGGTENEKLFFGSGTQLSVL.

In DNA, the CDR3 is TGTGCCAGCAGCTTACAGGGACTAGCGGGCCTCAATGAGCAGTTCTTC. The encoded protein is CASSLQGLAGLNEQFF. V usage is TRBV7-2 and J usage is TRBJ2-1; TRBD2 agrees at 12 bases. The V segment lost 2 bases and the J segment 6 bases; nucleotides outside the gene matches: 5. The CDR3 is made up of 16 amino acids. The V gene's germline CDR1 is SGHTA and CDR2 FQGNSA.

V usage is TRBV20-1 and J usage is TRBJ2-5, with D tentatively TRBD1 or TRBD2 (5 bases each). CDR1 DFQATT and CDR2 SNEGSKA come from the germline V gene (reference sequence). Deletions cut 5 bases from V and 4 bases from J, with 8 bases between. The CDR3 consists of 11 residues. The CDR3 coding sequence is TGCAGTGCTGGGGGAAGAGAGACCCAGTACTTC. Translating gives CSAGGRETQYF.

As DNA, the CDR3 is TGTGCCAGCTCACCTCAAGAGAGGAACACTGAAGCTTTCTTT. Protein product: CASSPQERNTEAFF. The chain is built from TRBV18 and TRBJ1-1; D gene uncertain. V lost 3 bases and J lost 1, with 9 bases in between. Per germline, CDR1 KGHSH and CDR2 LQKENI. The CDR3 runs to 14 residues.

The V gene is TRBV5-1, the J gene TRBJ1-2; 7 nucleotides align to TRBD1. Germline V gene lookup returns CDR1 SGHRS and CDR2 YFSETQ. Trimming cost V 0 bases and J 7 bases; bases outside gene matches: 3. The CDR3 loop spans 13 amino acids. CDR3 sequence reads: CASSLVAGGGYTF. The CDR3 nucleotides are TGCGCCAGCAGCTTGGTGGCAGGGGGTGGCTACACCTTC. The whole variable domain, filled in from reference TRBV5-1 and TRBJ1-2, reads KAGVTQTPRYLIKTRGQQVTLSCSPISGHRSVSWYQQTPGQGLQFLFEYFSETQRNKGNFPGRFSGRQFSNSRSEMNVSTLELGDSALYLCASSLVAGGGYTFGSGTRLTVV.

The chain has TRBV2 and TRBJ2-1; the D is unclear. From germline, CDR1 is SNHLY and CDR2 FYNNEI. The CDR3 spans 10 residues. V lost 4 bases, J lost 11 bases, and 6 bases lay in between. The CDR3 loop reads CASSAFQQFF. For the CDR3, the DNA is TGTGCCAGCAGTGCCTTTCAGCAGTTCTTC.

The V gene is TRBV7-9, the J gene TRBJ1-2; tentatively, D is TRBD1 (5 bases). Germline CDR1 reads SEHNR; CDR2 reads FQNEAQ (reference sequence). V dropped 3 bases and J dropped 4 bases, with 9 bases sitting between them. The CDR3 is 13 amino acids. CDR3 nucleotides: TGTGCCAGCAGCTTTGGGGGGAGCTATGGCTACACCTTC. This codes for CASSFGGSYGYTF. Drawing the rest from reference TRBV7-9 and TRBJ1-2, the complete variable domain is DTGVSQNPRHKITKRGQNVTFRCDPISEHNRLYWYRQTLGQGPEFLTYFQNEAQLEKSRLLSDRFSAERPKGSFSTLEIQRTEQGDSAMYLCASSFGGSYGYTFGSGTRLTVV.

This chain joins TRBV19 and TRBJ1-1; D unresolved. V was cut by 11 bases and J by 0 bases, with 16 bases left in between. CDR3 length: 14 residues. Germline CDR1 is LNHDA and CDR2 is SQIVND (reference sequence). For the CDR3, the DNA is TGTGCCGTTAGGGAGGGCCAGTTGAACACTGAAGCTTTCTTT. The encoded protein is CAVREGQLNTEAFF. Looking up the rest from reference TRBV19 and TRBJ1-1 gives the full variable domain: DGGITQSPKYLFRKEGQNVTLSCEQNLNHDAMYWYRQDPGQGLRLIYYSQIVNDFQKGDIAEGYSVSREKKESFPLTVTSAQKNPTAFYLCAVREGQLNTEAFFGQGTRLTVV.

This chain joins TRBV19 and TRBJ1-5, with D maybe TRBD1 (6 bases). Deletions cut 11 bases from V and 7 bases from J, with 18 bases between. Per germline, CDR1 LNHDA and CDR2 SQIVND (reference sequence). CDR3 length: 13 amino acids. The CDR3 DNA sequence: TGTGCCTGCCGGCAGGGGCAAGGACAGCCCCAGCATTTT. Its protein is CACRQGQGQPQHF.

The rearrangement joins TRBV6-6 to TRBJ1-1, with D maybe TRBD1 (5 bases). Trimming took off 3 bases at V and 3 bases at J, with 8 bases between the two ends. There are 13 residues in the CDR3. The germline CDR1 and CDR2 sequences are MNHNY and SVGAGI (reference sequence). As DNA, the CDR3 is TGTGCCAGCAGTTATCGCAGGGACACTGAAGCTTTCTTT. Residues: CASSYRRDTEAFF.

The chain uses TRBV9 and TRBJ2-3; 9 positions agree with TRBD1. The CDR3 is 16 residues long. Germline V gene data show CDR1 as SGDLS and CDR2 as YYNGEE. The V segment lost 0 bases and the J segment 6 bases; nucleotides outside the gene matches: 8. CDR3 residues: CASSVGAQGASDTQYF. CDR3 coding DNA: TGTGCCAGCAGCGTAGGTGCACAGGGGGCATCTGATACGCAGTATTTT.